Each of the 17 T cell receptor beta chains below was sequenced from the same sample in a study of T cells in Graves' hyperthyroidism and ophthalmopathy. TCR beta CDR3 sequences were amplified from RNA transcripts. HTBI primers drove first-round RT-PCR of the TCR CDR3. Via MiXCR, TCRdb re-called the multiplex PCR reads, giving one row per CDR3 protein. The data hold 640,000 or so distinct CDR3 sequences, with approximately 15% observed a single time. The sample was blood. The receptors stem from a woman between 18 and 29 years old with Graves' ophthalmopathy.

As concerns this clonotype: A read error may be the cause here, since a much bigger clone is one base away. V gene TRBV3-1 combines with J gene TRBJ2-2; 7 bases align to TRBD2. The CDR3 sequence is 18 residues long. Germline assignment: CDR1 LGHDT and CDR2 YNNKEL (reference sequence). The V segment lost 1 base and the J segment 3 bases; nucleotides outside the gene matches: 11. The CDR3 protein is CASSQGRSAREYTGELFF. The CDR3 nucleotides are TGTGCCAGCAGCCAAGGTCGGTCCGCGCGGGAGTACACCGGGGAGCTGTTTTTT.

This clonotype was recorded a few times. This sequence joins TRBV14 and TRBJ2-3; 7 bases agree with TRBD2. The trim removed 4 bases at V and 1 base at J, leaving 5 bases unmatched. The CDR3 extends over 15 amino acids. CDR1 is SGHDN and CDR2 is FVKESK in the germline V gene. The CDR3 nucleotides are TGTGCCAGCAGCCCTCTCCTAGCGGGCACAGATACGCAGTATTTT. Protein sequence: CASSPLLAGTDTQYF.

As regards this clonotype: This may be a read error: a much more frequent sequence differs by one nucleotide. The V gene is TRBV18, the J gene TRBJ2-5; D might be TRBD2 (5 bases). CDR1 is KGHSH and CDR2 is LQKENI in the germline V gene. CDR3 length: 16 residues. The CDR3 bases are TGTACCAGCTCACCTCAAGAGGGAGCGGATCTTGAGACCCAGTACTTC. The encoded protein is CTSSPQEGADLETQYF.

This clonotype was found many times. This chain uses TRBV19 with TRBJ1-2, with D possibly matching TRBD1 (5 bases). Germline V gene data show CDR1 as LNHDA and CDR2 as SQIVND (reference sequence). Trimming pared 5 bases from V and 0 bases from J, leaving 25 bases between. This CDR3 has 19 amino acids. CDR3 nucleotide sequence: TGTGCCAGTAGTCCCAAAACGAGGGGACCGACCGTAGCTAACTATGGCTACACCTTC. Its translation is CASSPKTRGPTVANYGYTF.

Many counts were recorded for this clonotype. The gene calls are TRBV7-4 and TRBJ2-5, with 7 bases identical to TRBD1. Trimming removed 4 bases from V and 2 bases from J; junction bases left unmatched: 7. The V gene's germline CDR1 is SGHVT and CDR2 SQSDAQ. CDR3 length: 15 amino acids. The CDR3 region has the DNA TGTGCCAGCAGCTCTACAGGGGATTATCAAGAGACCCAGTACTTC. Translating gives CASSSTGDYQETQYF.

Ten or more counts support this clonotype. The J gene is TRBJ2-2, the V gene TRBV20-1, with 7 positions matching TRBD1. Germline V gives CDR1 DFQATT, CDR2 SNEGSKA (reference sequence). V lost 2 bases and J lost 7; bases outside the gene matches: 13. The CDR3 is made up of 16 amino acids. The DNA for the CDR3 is TGCAGTGCTAGAACAGGGGACCCCGCCGGTAACGGGGAGCTGTTTTTT. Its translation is CSARTGDPAGNGELFF.

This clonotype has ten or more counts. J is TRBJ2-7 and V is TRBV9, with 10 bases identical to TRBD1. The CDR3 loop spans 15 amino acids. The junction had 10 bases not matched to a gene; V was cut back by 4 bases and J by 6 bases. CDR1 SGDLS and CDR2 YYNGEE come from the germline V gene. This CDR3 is CASSIFPGQGTEQYF. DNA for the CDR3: TGTGCCAGCAGCATCTTTCCGGGACAGGGGACCGAGCAGTACTTC.

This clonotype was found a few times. DNA for the CDR3: TGCAGTGCTAGAGATAGAGGGGTGCCGTCCTACGAGCAGTACTTC. Translated: CSARDRGVPSYEQYF. The V gene is TRBV20-1, the J gene TRBJ2-7; D could derive from TRBD1 or TRBD2 (5 bases each). V dropped 0 bases and J dropped 1 base, with 13 bases sitting between them. CDR3 size: 15 residues. Per germline, CDR1 DFQATT and CDR2 SNEGSKA (reference sequence).

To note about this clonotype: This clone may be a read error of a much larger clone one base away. The CDR3 nucleotides are TGTGTCTGGAGCAGGGACTTAAAAGAGCAGTACTTC. Its translation is CVWSRDLKEQYF. The chain joins TRBV30 to TRBJ2-7; D perhaps matches TRBD2 (6 bases). Germline V gene data show CDR1 as GTSNPN and CDR2 as SVGIG (reference sequence). CDR3 length: 12 amino acids.

CDR3 DNA sequence: TGTGCCAGCAGCTTGACGGGTGACAGGGACCACGAGCAGTACTTC. Amino acids: CASSLTGDRDHEQYF. The V gene is TRBV11-3, the J gene TRBJ2-7; TRBD1 agrees at 7 bases. This CDR3 contains 15 residues. Looked up from germline, CDR1 is SGHNT and CDR2 is YENEEA. V was pared by 3 bases and J by 5 bases, with 10 bases of the junction left unmatched.

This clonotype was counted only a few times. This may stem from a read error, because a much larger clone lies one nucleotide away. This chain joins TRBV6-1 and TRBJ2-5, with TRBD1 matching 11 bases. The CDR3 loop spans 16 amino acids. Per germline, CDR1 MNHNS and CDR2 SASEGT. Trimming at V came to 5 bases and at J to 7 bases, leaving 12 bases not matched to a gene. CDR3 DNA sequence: TGTGCCAGCAGTCTCCGGACAGGGGGCGCGACGGGGACCCAGTACTTC. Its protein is CASSLRTGGATGTQYF.

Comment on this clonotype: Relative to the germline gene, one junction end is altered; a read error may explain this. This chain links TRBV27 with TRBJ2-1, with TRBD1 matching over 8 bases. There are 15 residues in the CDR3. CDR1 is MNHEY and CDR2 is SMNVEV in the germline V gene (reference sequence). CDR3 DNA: TGTGCCACCAGTGATTTGGGGCAGGGGGCCAATGAGCAGTTCTTC. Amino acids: CATSDLGQGANEQFF.

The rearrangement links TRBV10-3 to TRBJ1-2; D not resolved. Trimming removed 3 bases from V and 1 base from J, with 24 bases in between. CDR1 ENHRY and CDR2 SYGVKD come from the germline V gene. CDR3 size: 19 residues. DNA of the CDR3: TGTGCCATCAGTGACCCTCGCAGTGTGGCACCGATAAATAACTATGGCTACACCTTC. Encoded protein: CAISDPRSVAPINNYGYTF.

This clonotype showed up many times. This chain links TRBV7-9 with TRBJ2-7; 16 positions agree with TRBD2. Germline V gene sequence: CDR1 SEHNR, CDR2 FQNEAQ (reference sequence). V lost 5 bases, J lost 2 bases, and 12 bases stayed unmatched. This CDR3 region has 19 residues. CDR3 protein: CASSPGVGTSGRAPYEQYF. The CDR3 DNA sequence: TGTGCCAGCAGCCCTGGGGTAGGGACTAGCGGGAGGGCCCCCTACGAGCAGTACTTC.

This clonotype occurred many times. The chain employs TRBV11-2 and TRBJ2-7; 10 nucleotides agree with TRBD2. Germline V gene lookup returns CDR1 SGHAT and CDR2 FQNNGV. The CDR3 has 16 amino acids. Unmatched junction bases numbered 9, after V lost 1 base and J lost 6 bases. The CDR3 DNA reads TGTGCCAGCAGCTTAGTGATTACTAGCGGGATTCCCGAGCAGTACTTC. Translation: CASSLVITSGIPEQYF.

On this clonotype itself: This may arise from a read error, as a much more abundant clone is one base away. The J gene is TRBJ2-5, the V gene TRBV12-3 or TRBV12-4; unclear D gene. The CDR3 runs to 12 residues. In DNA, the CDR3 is TGTGCCAGCGGTTTCACGGAGGAGACCCAGTACTTC. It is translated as CASGFTEETQYF.

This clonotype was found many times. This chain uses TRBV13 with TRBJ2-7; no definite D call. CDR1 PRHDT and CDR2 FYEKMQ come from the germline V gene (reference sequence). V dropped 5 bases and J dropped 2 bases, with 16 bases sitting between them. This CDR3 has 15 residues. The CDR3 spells CASSPRMTAAYEQYF. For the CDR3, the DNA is TGTGCCAGCAGCCCACGAATGACGGCTGCCTACGAGCAGTACTTC. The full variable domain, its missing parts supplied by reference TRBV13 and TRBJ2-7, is AAGVIQSPRHLIKEKRETATLKCYPIPRHDTVYWYQQGPGQDPQFLISFYEKMQSDKGSIPDRFSAQQFSDYHSELNMSSLELGDSALYFCASSPRMTAAYEQYFGPGTRLTVT.